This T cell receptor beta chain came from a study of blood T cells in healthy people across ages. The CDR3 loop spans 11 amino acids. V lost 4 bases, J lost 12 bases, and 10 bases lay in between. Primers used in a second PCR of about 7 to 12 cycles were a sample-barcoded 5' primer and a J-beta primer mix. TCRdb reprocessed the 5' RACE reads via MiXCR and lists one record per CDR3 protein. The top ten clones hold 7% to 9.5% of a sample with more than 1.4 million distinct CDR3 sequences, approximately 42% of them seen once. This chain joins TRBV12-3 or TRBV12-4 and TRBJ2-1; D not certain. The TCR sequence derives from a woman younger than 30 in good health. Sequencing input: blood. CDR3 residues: CASSSSFGQFF. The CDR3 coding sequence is TGTGCCAGCAGTTCAAGCTTTGGGCAGTTCTTC.